The entry below describes one TCR beta chain. Its antigen is as yet unknown. This record comes from a study of T cell clonality in common variable immunodeficiency. Study observations and caveats: Reportedly, TCR beta sequences from common variable immunodeficiency showed fewer deletions and N-nucleotide insertions. Shared TCRbeta clones were fewer between CVID subjects than controls.

CVID and control samples used equivalent genomic DNA input. Generated by immunoSEQ multiplex PCR, the TCRdb table keeps only in-frame clones and is missing some. This table holds some 20,000 clones with no singletons; the top ten claim around 2.6%. The sequenced material came from peripheral blood mononuclear cells. The sequence was obtained from a human donor with common variable immunodeficiency.

The covered CDR3 bases are TGTGCCAGCAGCCTTGAACAGGGCCGGCGGACTGGC. Amino acids: CASSLEQGRRTG. From start to end, the CDR3 is CASSLEQGRRTGYTF. V usage is TRBV7-2 and J usage is TRBJ1-2; maybe TRBD1 (6 bases). Read sequence stops 3 residues before the CDR3 end, and the germline J gene provides the missing end. The germline CDR1 and CDR2 sequences are SGHTA and FQGNSA. Trimming took off 5 bases at V and 7 bases at J, with 20 bases between the two ends. This CDR3 is 15 amino acids long.